Presented here are 16 T cell receptor beta chains from one specimen sequenced in a study of T cells in Graves' hyperthyroidism and ophthalmopathy. There were TCR beta CDR3 regions amplified from RNA transcripts. The study used the HTBI primer set for a first-round RT-PCR of the TCR CDR3. Using its own MiXCR run on the multiplex PCR reads, TCRdb lists one record per CDR3 protein. The sample records over 200,000 distinct CDR3 sequences, under 20% being singletons. Sequenced material: blood. Receptor source: a man aged 50-60 years with Graves' hyperthyroidism.

This clonotype has a count of ten or more. The V call is TRBV3-1, the J call TRBJ1-1; 7 positions agree with TRBD1. J lost 6 bases, V lost 6 bases, and 1 base had no gene match. The CDR3 consists of 11 residues. Germline V gives CDR1 LGHDT, CDR2 YNNKEL (reference sequence). The CDR3 spells CASRQGSEAFF. For the CDR3, the DNA is TGTGCCAGCAGACAGGGGTCTGAAGCTTTCTTT.

The rearrangement links TRBV7-6 to TRBJ2-7; TRBD2 matches 7 bases. CDR1 is SGHVS, CDR2 FNYEAQ, per germline. Trimming took 5 bases from V and 2 from J; bases not matched to a gene: 6. CDR3 length: 14 residues. The CDR3 nucleotides are TGTGCCAGCAGCCCCATAGCGGGTCCCTACGAGCAGTACTTC. Translation gives CASSPIAGPYEQYF.

This clonotype has at least ten counts. V and J are TRBV6-1 and TRBJ2-7, with D perhaps TRBD1 (5 bases). The CDR3 loop spans 14 amino acids. Trimming shortened V by 7 bases and J by 3 bases, and 16 bases separated the two germline ends. Germline-derived CDR1 and CDR2 are MNHNS and SASEGT. The CDR3 loop is CASTQRAGIYEQYF. The CDR3 nucleotides read TGTGCCAGCACCCAAAGGGCAGGGATCTACGAGCAGTACTTC.

This clonotype has a count of ten or more. The chain has TRBV18 and TRBJ1-1; D call uncertain. This CDR3 has 16 residues. Between the trimmed V and J ends, which lost 6 bases and 2 bases, there was a span of 19 bases. Germline-derived CDR1 and CDR2 are KGHSH and LQKENI. The CDR3 bases are TGTGCCAGCTCCCCGAACCCCTGGACGGTAAACACTGAAGCTTTCTTT. This sequence encodes CASSPNPWTVNTEAFF.

This chain connects TRBV5-1 to TRBJ2-2; 9 bases map to TRBD2. This CDR3 is 16 amino acids long. Trimming removed 0 bases from V and 5 bases from J; junction bases left unmatched: 5. The germline CDR1 and CDR2 sequences are SGHRS and YFSETQ. The CDR3 sequence is CASSLGSGSGTGELFF. The CDR3 DNA follows: TGCGCCAGCAGCTTGGGTAGCGGGAGTGGTACCGGGGAGCTGTTTTTT.

This clonotype turned up a few times. V and J are TRBV7-6 and TRBJ2-7; 8 positions agree with TRBD2. The CDR3 has 14 residues. Per germline, CDR1 SGHVS and CDR2 FNYEAQ. Germline trimming cut 5 bases from V and 6 bases from J; bases unmatched to any gene: 9. Here the CDR3 DNA reads TGTGCCAGCAGCCAGTCGGGGGGGGGGAGCGAGCAGTACTTC. It yields the protein CASSQSGGGSEQYF.

This clonotype was seen ten or more times. The V and J genes are TRBV18 and TRBJ2-5; D gene uncertain. CDR1 and CDR2 from the germline V gene are KGHSH and LQKENI. This CDR3 comprises 13 residues. Trimming took 2 bases from V and 0 from J, leaving 4 bases between them. The CDR3 reads CASSPGYQETQYF. CDR3 nucleotides: TGTGCCAGCTCACCAGGGTACCAAGAGACCCAGTACTTC.

The chain joins TRBV7-9 to TRBJ2-1; D not certain. This CDR3 has 13 amino acids. The V and J ends lost 5 bases and 8 bases respectively, with 13 bases between them. In germline, CDR1 is SEHNR, CDR2 FQNEAQ (reference sequence). The CDR3, as DNA: TGTGCCAGCAGCCAAGAACAGTCCTATGAGCAGTTCTTC. This translates into CASSQEQSYEQFF. The entire variable domain, with the rest obtained from reference TRBV7-9 and TRBJ2-1, is as follows: DTGVSQNPRHKITKRGQNVTFRCDPISEHNRLYWYRQTLGQGPEFLTYFQNEAQLEKSRLLSDRFSAERPKGSFSTLEIQRTEQGDSAMYLCASSQEQSYEQFFGPGTRLTVL.

There are many counts of this clonotype. The genes are TRBV11-2 and TRBJ2-7; 15 nucleotides match TRBD2. V dropped 5 bases and J dropped 0; count of bases not matched to a gene: 8. Looked up from germline, CDR1 is SGHAT and CDR2 is FQNNGV. CDR3 length: 18 amino acids. CDR3 protein: CASSAGTSGRSPSYEQYF. CDR3 DNA: TGTGCCAGCAGCGCCGGGACTAGCGGGAGGTCCCCCTCCTACGAGCAGTACTTC.

This clonotype was detected many times. J is TRBJ2-7 and V is TRBV28; TRBD2 matches at 9 bases. The germline CDR1 and CDR2 sequences are MDHEN and SYDVKM. V dropped 3 bases and J dropped 3; count of bases not matched to a gene: 9. The CDR3 runs to 16 residues. CDR3 sequence (DNA): TGTGCCAGCAGTTTCACGCTAGCGGGACTTGACTACGAGCAGTACTTC. Encoded protein: CASSFTLAGLDYEQYF.

This clonotype was seen many times. The chain couples TRBV28 to TRBJ1-5; D is possibly TRBD1 (6 bases). V was shortened by 7 bases and J by 5 bases, with 15 bases between the two germline ends. Germline CDR1 and CDR2: MDHEN and SYDVKM. This CDR3 has 14 residues. The CDR3 reads CASNPDRFHQPQHF. CDR3 bases: TGTGCCAGCAACCCGGACAGATTCCATCAGCCCCAGCATTTT.

The chain employs TRBV3-1 and TRBJ2-5; D might be TRBD2 (7 bases). The length of the CDR3 is 14 residues. Germline CDR1 is LGHDT and CDR2 is YNNKEL (reference sequence). The germline V and J ends were trimmed by 5 bases and 5 bases, with 15 bases remaining between them. CDR3 in DNA: TGTGCCAGCAGCTCCCGGGGAGGGGGGGAGACCCAGTACTTC. Protein product: CASSSRGGGETQYF.

This clonotype was detected ten times or more. The chain recombines TRBV28 with TRBJ2-3; no clear D gene. Germline CDR1 is MDHEN and CDR2 is SYDVKM. CDR3 size: 13 residues. V shed 3 bases and J shed 3 bases, with 7 bases lying between them. The CDR3 nucleotides read TGTGCCAGCAGTTTGCGTCAGACAGATACGCAGTATTTT. Its translation: CASSLRQTDTQYF.

This clonotype appeared many times. The CDR3 DNA is TGTGCCAGCAGTCCGGGAGGGAGAACAGATACGCAGTATTTT. Its protein product is CASSPGGRTDTQYF. The V call is TRBV28, the J call TRBJ2-3, with 8 bases fitting TRBD2. Trimming took 5 bases from V and 3 from J; bases not matched to a gene: 4. In germline, CDR1 is MDHEN, CDR2 SYDVKM. This CDR3 has 14 amino acids.

This clonotype showed up many times. The chain couples TRBV11-2 to TRBJ2-5; unclear D gene. Germline CDR1 and CDR2: SGHAT and FQNNGV. The CDR3 loop spans 14 amino acids. Between the trimmed V and J ends, which lost 5 bases and 5 bases, there was a span of 15 bases. The CDR3 loop is CASSARPSSETQYF. As DNA, the CDR3 is TGTGCCAGCAGCGCCCGCCCGTCGAGCGAGACCCAGTACTTC.

This clonotype was seen only a few times. A single base separates this from a much larger clone, so it may be a read error. V gene TRBV3-1 combines with J gene TRBJ2-1; a weak D match, TRBD2 (6 bases). This CDR3 is 16 amino acids long. Per the germline V gene, CDR1 is LGHDT and CDR2 is YNNKEL (reference sequence). CDR3 coding DNA: TGTACCAGCAGCCCTTTTGGGTCCCTAGCGTGGAATGAGCAGTTCTTC. This encodes CTSSPFGSLAWNEQFF.